This entry is about one T cell receptor beta chain. Its antigen is currently unknown. This sample was taken from a study of T cells after yellow fever vaccination. Study summary: SMART-Seq v4 Ultra Low Input handled preparation of low-cell-number fractions.

General study results and limits: Post-booster samples contained most primary-vaccination clones (approximately 96% CD4, about 90% CD8). Weaker, the secondary response had a peak occurring faster, on day 5 versus 15.

Generation of TCR cDNA used 5'RACE template switching (which added a universal primer site and UMIs). TCRdb processed the 5' RACE reads anew with MiXCR; each CDR3 protein has one entry. The table lists a few hundred thousand distinct CDR3 sequences, over 4% of them singletons. CDR3 size: 14 residues. V is TRBV21-1 and J is TRBJ1-2; the table's TRBD1 call for D was not verified on the DNA. TRBV21-1 is a pseudogene locus. This receptor was obtained from a man younger than 35 who received the YFV17D yellow fever vaccine. The sample in question was PBMCs, obtained 5 days after the yellow fever booster vaccination. The CDR3 coding sequence is TGTGCCAGCAGCAACCTCCGGACAGACTATGGCTACACCTTC. Amino acid sequence: CASSNLRTDYGYTF.